This T cell receptor beta chain was recovered during a study of blood T cell repertoires in COVID-19. As for the study in general: PBMCs, B-cell-depleted T cells, or T cells were the source of the cDNA or gDNA that made up the material.

Repertoires were generated with immunoSEQ multiplex PCR, while TCRdb's copy carries only in-frame clones and drops some. The sample has 250,000 to 300,000 clones; 65% to 90% are singletons. Germline CDR1 is MDHEN and CDR2 is SYDVKM. This CDR3 is 13 amino acids long. The V and J ends lost 1 base and 5 bases respectively, with 5 bases between them. The clonotype comes from a woman aged 55-70 years with active or convalescent COVID-19. This chain links TRBV28 with TRBJ1-4; a possible D gene is TRBD1 (5 bases). Sample: peripheral blood. The CDR3 sequence: CASSLSGNEKLFF. The CDR3 bases are TGTGCCAGCAGTTTATCAGGGAATGAAAAACTGTTTTTT.